These 21 T cell receptor beta chains share one sample of origin, sequenced in a study of PD-L1 blockade in urothelial cancer. Assay: immunoSEQ multiplex PCR; the TCRdb copy retains only in-frame clones and omits some. The sample holds around 120,000 clones, 70% to 90% seen once. The sample in question was PBMCs, obtained around atezolizumab (anti-PD-L1) treatment. Receptors originate from a man aged 45-65 years with urothelial cancer.

The chain employs TRBV5-5 and TRBJ1-3; D perhaps matches TRBD1 (6 bases). The CDR3 is 14 residues long. Trimming removed 1 base from V and 5 bases from J, with 10 bases in between. CDR1 is SGHKS and CDR2 is YYEKEE in the germline V gene (reference sequence). The DNA of the CDR3 is TGTGCCAGCAGCTTGCGGGGGGGCAGAAACACCATATATTTT. This encodes CASSLRGGRNTIYF. Based on the CDR3 plus reference TRBV5-5 and TRBJ1-3, the full variable domain is DAGVTQSPTHLIKTRGQQVTLRCSPISGHKSVSWYQQVLGQGPQFIFQYYEKEERGRGNFPDRFSARQFPNYSSELNVNALLLGDSALYLCASSLRGGRNTIYFGEGSWLTVV.

This rearrangement joins TRBV6-6 to TRBJ2-5; tentative D call: TRBD2 (5 bases). Trimming stripped 2 bases from V and 2 bases from J, with 15 bases between. CDR1 and CDR2 (germline): MNHNY, SVGAGI (reference sequence). This CDR3 region has 16 residues. CDR3 amino acids: CASSYPDVGSQETQYF. The DNA for the CDR3 is TGTGCCAGCAGTTACCCCGATGTGGGGAGTCAAGAGACCCAGTACTTC.

In DNA, the CDR3 is TGCGCCAGCAGGGGACAGGGAAATTCACCCCTCCACTTT. Encoded protein: CASRGQGNSPLHF. The chain couples TRBV5-1 to TRBJ1-6, with 9 bases identical to TRBD1. This CDR3 region has 13 residues. V was clipped by 5 bases and J by 7 bases; unmatched bases: 1. Germline-derived CDR1 and CDR2 are SGHRS and YFSETQ.

The rearrangement uses TRBV30 and TRBJ1-2; 9 bases agree with TRBD1. Germline V gene lookup returns CDR1 GTSNPN and CDR2 SVGIG (reference sequence). With V trimmed by 4 bases and J by 6 bases, 3 bases remained unmatched. The CDR3 totals 12 residues. In DNA form, the CDR3 reads TGTGCCTGGACCGGGACAGGGAATGGCTACACCTTC. Protein product: CAWTGTGNGYTF.

The V call is TRBV6-1, the J call TRBJ1-2, with 9 bases that match TRBD1. Looked up from germline, CDR1 is MNHNS and CDR2 is SASEGT. The V gene end was trimmed by 2 bases and the J gene end by 8 bases; junction bases not matched to a gene: 9. The CDR3 is 15 amino acids. CDR3 sequence (DNA): TGTGCCAGCAGTGAATTGCGGGGACAGGGAGGAGGCTACACCTTC. This translates into CASSELRGQGGGYTF.

V is TRBV5-4 and J is TRBJ1-2; D remains ambiguous. The V gene's germline CDR1 is SGHNT and CDR2 YYREEE (reference sequence). The CDR3 covers 11 residues. V was trimmed by 4 bases and J by 2 bases, leaving 3 bases between them. CDR3 in amino acids: CASSPNYGYTF. CDR3 nucleotide sequence: TGTGCCAGCAGCCCGAACTATGGCTACACCTTC.

This clone was found once. This rearrangement joins TRBV18 to TRBJ2-1; 15 bases align to TRBD2. Losses at the gene ends were 1 base for V and 7 bases for J; bases not matched to a gene: 2. The CDR3 is made up of 16 amino acids. Germline values: CDR1 KGHSH, CDR2 LQKENI. DNA for the CDR3: TGTGCCAGCTCACCACGGGGACTAGCGGGAGGAAATGAGCAGTTCTTC. It specifies CASSPRGLAGGNEQFF.

The rearrangement joins TRBV28 to TRBJ1-2, with a weak D call TRBD1 (5 bases). Trimming shortened V by 5 bases and J by 8 bases, and 18 bases separated the two germline ends. This CDR3 spans 14 amino acids. The germline CDR1 and CDR2 sequences are MDHEN and SYDVKM. The DNA of the CDR3 is TGTGCCAGCAGTACCCGGCCGGGACTGGGGGGCTACACCTTC. Translating it yields CASSTRPGLGGYTF.

The rearrangement joins TRBV5-6 to TRBJ2-1; D not resolved. V was cut by 0 bases and J by 8 bases, with 3 bases left in between. Germline CDR1 is SGHDT and CDR2 is YYEEEE. The CDR3 loop spans 11 amino acids. The CDR3 loop is CASSLADEQFF. CDR3 nucleotides: TGTGCCAGCAGCTTGGCGGATGAGCAGTTCTTC.

This rearrangement joins TRBV25-1 to TRBJ2-1; possible D gene TRBD1, 5 bases. CDR1 and CDR2 (germline): MGHDK, SYGVNS. This CDR3 is built from 16 residues. V gave up 0 bases and J gave up 4 bases, with 13 bases separating them. CDR3 amino acids: CASSEYGRTSYNEQFF. CDR3 nucleotide sequence: TGTGCCAGCAGTGAATATGGCAGGACATCATACAATGAGCAGTTCTTC.

V and J are TRBV10-2 and TRBJ2-7, with TRBD2 matching 8 bases. V lost 6 bases and J lost 4; bases outside the gene matches: 5. The length of the CDR3 is 13 residues. Germline V gives CDR1 WSHSY, CDR2 SAAADI. Here the CDR3 DNA reads TGCGCCAGCAGGCGGGGGGCTGGGTACGAGCAGTACTTC. It translates to CASRRGAGYEQYF.

The CDR3 loop is CASSRGHPATTDTQYF. In DNA form, the CDR3 reads TGCGCCAGCAGCCGGGGACATCCGGCAACCACAGATACGCAGTATTTT. The rearrangement links TRBV5-1 to TRBJ2-3; D possibly corresponds to TRBD1 (6 bases). The CDR3 spans 16 residues. V lost 4 bases to trimming and J lost 2 bases, with 17 bases between them. Germline loops: CDR1 SGHRS, CDR2 YFSETQ.

The chain joins TRBV28 to TRBJ2-1; 16 bases fit TRBD2. The CDR3 runs to 18 residues. V was clipped by 4 bases and J by 7 bases; unmatched bases: 10. Germline assignment: CDR1 MDHEN and CDR2 SYDVKM. The CDR3 sequence: CASSSPPSGLAGGNEQFF. CDR3 DNA: TGTGCCAGCAGTTCTCCCCCATCGGGACTAGCGGGAGGGAATGAGCAGTTCTTC.

This clone was found once. The rearrangement joins TRBV5-8 to TRBJ1-2; D is unclear. CDR3 length equals 16 residues. With 4 bases removed from V and 7 bases from J, the gap between germline ends came to 23 bases. The V gene's germline CDR1 is SGHTS and CDR2 YDEGEE. CDR3 nucleotide sequence: TGTGCCAGCAGCCGGTTCTATCGGTCCGGCGGGCCTGGCTACACCTTC. Encoded protein: CASSRFYRSGGPGYTF.

Details on this clone: This sample also contains other DNA sequences that code for the same CDR3. This chain connects TRBV6-5 to TRBJ2-7, with TRBD2 matching over 12 bases. The CDR3 is 13 amino acids. The germline gives CDR1 MNHEY, CDR2 SVGAGI. V shed 8 bases and J 4 bases; nucleotides not matched to a gene: 3. In nucleotides, the CDR3 is TGTGCCAGCCGGGGACTAGCGGGTTACGAGCAGTACTTC. Translation: CASRGLAGYEQYF.

The chain has TRBV7-9 and TRBJ1-2, with unresolved D. V gave up 5 bases and J gave up 5 bases, with 9 bases separating them. CDR3 size: 12 residues. CDR1 is SEHNR and CDR2 is FQNEAQ in the germline V gene (reference sequence). The CDR3 coding sequence is TGTGCCAGCAGCCCCCAGGTGTATGGCTACACCTTC. Protein sequence: CASSPQVYGYTF.

V is TRBV7-2 and J is TRBJ2-7; D gene uncertain. The germline V gene encodes CDR1 SGHTA and CDR2 FQGNSA. Trimming removed 0 bases at V and 2 bases at J, with 11 bases between. The CDR3 totals 15 residues. CDR3: CASSLAGSSPYEQYF. The CDR3 region has the DNA TGTGCCAGCAGCTTAGCTGGCAGTTCTCCCTACGAGCAGTACTTC.

This chain uses TRBV7-9 with TRBJ1-5, with D perhaps TRBD1 (6 bases). Germline loops: CDR1 SEHNR, CDR2 FQNEAQ (reference sequence). The CDR3 covers 16 residues. The germline V and J ends were trimmed by 0 bases and 3 bases, with 12 bases remaining between them. The CDR3 sequence: CASSLAGAALNQPQHF. The DNA of the CDR3 is TGTGCCAGCAGCTTAGCGGGGGCGGCGCTCAATCAGCCCCAGCATTTT.

The CDR3 reads CASSLLGGTDTQYF. The CDR3 DNA reads as TGCGCCAGCAGCTTGCTCGGGGGCACAGATACGCAGTATTTT. This chain joins TRBV5-1 and TRBJ2-3; D is possibly TRBD2 (5 bases). This CDR3 is 14 amino acids long. The germline V gene encodes CDR1 SGHRS and CDR2 YFSETQ. V was pared by 1 base and J by 1 base, with 7 bases between.

V usage is TRBV21-1 and J usage is TRBJ1-5. TRBV21-1 is classified as a pseudogene. The CDR3 runs to 11 residues. In nucleotides, the CDR3 is TGTGCCAGCCGACTCAATCAGCCCCAGCATTTT. Translation: CASRLNQPQHF.

The chain has TRBV4-1 and TRBJ2-7; 8 bases map to TRBD2. The CDR3 runs to 18 residues. Germline V CDR1 and CDR2: MGHRA, YSYEKL. The V segment lost 2 bases and the J segment 5 bases; nucleotides outside the gene matches: 17. CDR3 amino acids: CASSQPKTAGVGFNEQYF. For the CDR3, the DNA is TGCGCCAGCAGCCAACCCAAAACAGCGGGAGTAGGATTCAACGAGCAGTACTTC.